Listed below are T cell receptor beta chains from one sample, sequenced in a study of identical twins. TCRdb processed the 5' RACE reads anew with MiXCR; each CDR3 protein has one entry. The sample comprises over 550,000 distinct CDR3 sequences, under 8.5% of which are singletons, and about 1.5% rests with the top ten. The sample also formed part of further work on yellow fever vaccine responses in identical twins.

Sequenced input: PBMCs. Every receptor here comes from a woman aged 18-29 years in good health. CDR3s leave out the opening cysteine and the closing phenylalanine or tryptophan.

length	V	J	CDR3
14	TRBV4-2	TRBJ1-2	ASSQDAGDLNYGYT
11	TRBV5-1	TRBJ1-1	ASSLDGGTEAF
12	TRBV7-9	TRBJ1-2	ASSLNPQSYGYT
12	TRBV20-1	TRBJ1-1	SAREEPVGLKAF
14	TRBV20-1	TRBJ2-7	SARVGTSGRAGEQY
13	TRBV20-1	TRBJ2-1	SARPGLADYNEQF
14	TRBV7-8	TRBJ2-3	ASSLNTGERTDTQY
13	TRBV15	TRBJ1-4	ATRSGQGVKEKLF
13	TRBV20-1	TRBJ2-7	SAEDRDTPLYEQY
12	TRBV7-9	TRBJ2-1	ASTPSASYNEQF
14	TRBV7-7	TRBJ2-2	ASSLSGTENTGELF
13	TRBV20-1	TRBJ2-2	SARVDRGPTGELF